Listed here are 10 T cell receptor beta chains from one sample, sequenced in a study of blood T cell repertoires in COVID-19. TCRdb's table, derived via immunoSEQ multiplex PCR, lists solely in-frame clones and lacks some. The sample includes 250,000 to 400,000 clones, about 87% of them seen just once. The sample comprised peripheral blood. The receptors were gathered from a woman under 40 with COVID-19, enrolled during active disease.

The chain links TRBV6-5 to TRBJ1-4; D possibly corresponds to TRBD1 (5 bases). Germline lookup yields CDR1 MNHEY and CDR2 SVGAGI. This CDR3 is built from 12 residues. Trimming pared 6 bases from V and 6 bases from J, leaving 8 bases between. The CDR3 sequence: CASRGLYEKLFF. DNA of the CDR3: TGTGCCAGCAGGGGGCTTTATGAAAAACTGTTTTTT.

CDR3 loop: CASSDGQYTEAFF. CDR3 in DNA: TGTGCCAGCAGCGACGGACAGTACACTGAAGCTTTCTTT. The rearrangement joins TRBV7-8 to TRBJ1-1, with TRBD1 as a possible D gene (6 bases). V was cut by 5 bases and J by 3 bases, with 10 bases left in between. This CDR3 has 13 amino acids. The V gene's germline CDR1 is SGHVS and CDR2 FQNEAQ.

This clone came up once. The genes are TRBV2 and TRBJ2-2; 10 bases line up with TRBD1. After removal of 6 bases from V and 4 bases from J, the junction contained 5 bases not matched to a gene. CDR3 length: 15 residues. Germline CDR1 is SNHLY and CDR2 is FYNNEI. In nucleotides, the CDR3 is TGTGCCAGCAGCCAGGACAGGGGGAGCACCGGGGAGCTGTTTTTT. It specifies CASSQDRGSTGELFF. The full variable domain, rest sourced from reference TRBV2 and TRBJ2-2, is EPEVTQTPSHQVTQMGQEVILRCVPISNHLYFYWYRQILGQKVEFLVSFYNNEISEKSEIFDDQFSVERPDGSNFTLKIRSTKLEDSAMYFCASSQDRGSTGELFFGEGSRLTVL.

In DNA form, the CDR3 reads TGTGCCAGCAGCCACCTGACAGGGAACTATGGCTACACCTTC. Translation: CASSHLTGNYGYTF. V usage is TRBV4-2 and J usage is TRBJ1-2; 7 bases are shared with TRBD1. Trimming at V came to 3 bases and at J to 2 bases, leaving 3 bases not matched to a gene. Germline CDR1 is LGHNA and CDR2 is YNFKEQ. The CDR3 spans 14 residues.

This clone was recorded once. The rearrangement links TRBV3-1 (or the pseudogene TRBV3-2) to TRBJ1-2, with a tentative D call TRBD1 (6 bases). Germline V gene data show CDR1 as LGHDT and CDR2 as YNNKEL (reference sequence). Trimming stripped 3 bases from V and 7 bases from J, with 15 bases between. CDR3 length: 14 residues. For the CDR3, the DNA is TGTGCCAGCAGCCATACAGGGAGTTGGGGTGGCTACACCTTC. Translating gives CASSHTGSWGGYTF.

The rearrangement uses TRBV19 and TRBJ2-7; the match to TRBD2 covers 9 bases. The CDR3 has 15 amino acids. Germline V lookup: CDR1 LNHDA, CDR2 SQIVND (reference sequence). V shed 7 bases, J shed 2 bases, and the junction held 9 bases outside the gene matches. The CDR3 loop is CASTLAGPQPYEQYV. CDR3 coding DNA: TGTGCCAGTACCCTAGCGGGGCCCCAACCCTACGAGCAGTACGTC.

This clone was seen just once. This chain connects TRBV7-6 to TRBJ2-3, with 7 bases identical to TRBD1. CDR3 size: 16 residues. Losses at the gene ends were 4 bases for V and 4 bases for J; bases not matched to a gene: 11. Germline CDR1 reads SGHVS; CDR2 reads FNYEAQ. CDR3 bases: TGTGCCAGCAGCTCTACAGGGGTAGCTCGCGCAGATACGCAGTATTTT. It encodes CASSSTGVARADTQYF. Supplemented by reference TRBV7-6 and TRBJ2-3, the full variable domain reads GAGVSQSPRYKVTKRGQDVALRCDPISGHVSLYWYRQALGQGPEFLTYFNYEAQQDKSGLPNDRFSAERPEGSISTLTIQRTEQRDSAMYRCASSSTGVARADTQYFGPGTRLTVL.

A word on this clone: Within the sample, other DNA sequences also encode this same CDR3. V usage is TRBV24-1 and J usage is TRBJ1-2; D unclear. The CDR3 length is 13 residues. The ends were cut back, 2 bases at V and 2 bases at J, with 5 bases in the middle. Germline loops: CDR1 KGHDR, CDR2 SFDVKD. CDR3 coding DNA: TGTGCCACCAGTGATTCAGTGAACTATGGCTACACCTTC. Translated: CATSDSVNYGYTF.

The chain couples TRBV7-2 to TRBJ2-7, with D possibly matching TRBD2 (7 bases). Trimming shortened V by 2 bases and J by 6 bases, and 11 bases separated the two germline ends. This CDR3 has 13 residues. Germline CDR1 reads SGHTA; CDR2 reads FQGNSA. This CDR3 is CASSLRGGREQYV. For the CDR3, the DNA is TGTGCCAGCAGCTTAAGGGGGGGCCGCGAGCAGTACGTC.

The chain joins TRBV4-1 to TRBJ1-5; 9 bases line up with TRBD1. V shed 0 bases and J 5 bases; nucleotides not matched to a gene: 11. CDR3 length equals 18 residues. The germline V gene has CDR1 MGHRA and CDR2 YSYEKL. CDR3 nucleotide sequence: TGCGCCAGCAGCCAAGATTCAGAGACAGGGGGTAGGGATCAGCCCCAGCATTTT. Protein product: CASSQDSETGGRDQPQHF.